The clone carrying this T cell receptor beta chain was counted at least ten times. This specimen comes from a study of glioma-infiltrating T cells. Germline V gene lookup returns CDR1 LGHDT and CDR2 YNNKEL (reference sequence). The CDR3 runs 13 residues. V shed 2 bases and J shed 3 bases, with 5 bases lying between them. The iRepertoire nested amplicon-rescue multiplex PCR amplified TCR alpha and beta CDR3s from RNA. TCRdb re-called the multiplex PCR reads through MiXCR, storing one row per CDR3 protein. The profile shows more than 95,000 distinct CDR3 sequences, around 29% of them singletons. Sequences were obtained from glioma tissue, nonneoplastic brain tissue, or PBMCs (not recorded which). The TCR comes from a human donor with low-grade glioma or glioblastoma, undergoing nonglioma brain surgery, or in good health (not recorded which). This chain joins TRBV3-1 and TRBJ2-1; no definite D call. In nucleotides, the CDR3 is TGTGCCAGCAGCCAATACTACTACAATGAGCAGTTCTTC. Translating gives CASSQYYYNEQFF.